This TCR beta chain stems from a study of blood T cell repertoires in COVID-19. Study summary: Spain, Italy and the United States supplied samples that represented acute and convalescent COVID-19. Sources were T cells, B-cell-depleted T cells, or PBMCs; the material itself was cDNA or gDNA.

Authors' analysis steps: Quantification of nucleated cells was approximated via reference gene primer amplification. Profiling relied on immunoSEQ multiplex PCR, and the TCRdb table lists in-frame clones only, not all of them. V and J calls and clone size follow that table, whereas D and trimming were derived from the DNA. The table shows hundreds of thousands of clones, with about 89% occurring only once. This CDR3 region has 13 residues. V was trimmed by 2 bases and J by 6 bases, leaving 8 bases between them. Germline V lookup: CDR1 SGHRS, CDR2 YFSETQ. The sample was peripheral blood. This TCR derives from a woman aged 55-69 years who had recovered from COVID-19. The chain carries TRBV5-1 and TRBJ2-2; D possibly corresponds to TRBD1 (6 bases). The CDR3 region is CASSFAGAGELFF. The CDR3 coding sequence is TGCGCCAGCAGCTTTGCAGGGGCCGGGGAGCTGTTTTTT.